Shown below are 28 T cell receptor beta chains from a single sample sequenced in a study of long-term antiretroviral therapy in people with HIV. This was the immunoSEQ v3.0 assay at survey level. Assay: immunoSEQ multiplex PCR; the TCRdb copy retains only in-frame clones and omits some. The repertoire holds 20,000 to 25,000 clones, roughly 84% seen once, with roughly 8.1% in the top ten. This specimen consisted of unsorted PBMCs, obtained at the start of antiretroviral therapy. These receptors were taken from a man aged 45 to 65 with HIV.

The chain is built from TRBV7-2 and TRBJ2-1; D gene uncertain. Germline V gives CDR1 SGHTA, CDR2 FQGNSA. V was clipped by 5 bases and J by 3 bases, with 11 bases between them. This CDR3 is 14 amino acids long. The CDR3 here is CASSPGQSYNEQFF. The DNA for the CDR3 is TGTGCCAGCAGCCCCGGCCAAAGCTACAATGAGCAGTTCTTC.

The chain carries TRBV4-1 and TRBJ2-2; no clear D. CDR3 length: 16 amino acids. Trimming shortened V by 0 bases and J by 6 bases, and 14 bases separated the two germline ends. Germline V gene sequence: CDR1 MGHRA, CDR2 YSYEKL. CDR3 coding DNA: TGCGCCAGCAGCCAAGAATTTTATGGGGAAGCCGGGGAGCTGTTTTTT. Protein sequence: CASSQEFYGEAGELFF.

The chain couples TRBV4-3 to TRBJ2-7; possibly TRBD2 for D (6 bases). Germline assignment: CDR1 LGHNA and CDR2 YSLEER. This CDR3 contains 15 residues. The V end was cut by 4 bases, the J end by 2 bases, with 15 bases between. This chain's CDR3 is CASSLEVTGAYEQYF. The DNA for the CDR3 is TGCGCCAGCAGCCTAGAGGTTACGGGGGCCTACGAGCAGTACTTC.

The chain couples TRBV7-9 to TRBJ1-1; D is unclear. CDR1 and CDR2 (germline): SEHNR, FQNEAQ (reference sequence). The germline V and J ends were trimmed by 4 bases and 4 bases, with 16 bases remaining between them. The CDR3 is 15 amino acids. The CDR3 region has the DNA TGTGCCAGCAGCTCCATGGACGGGGAGGGCACTGAAGCTTTCTTT. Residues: CASSSMDGEGTEAFF.

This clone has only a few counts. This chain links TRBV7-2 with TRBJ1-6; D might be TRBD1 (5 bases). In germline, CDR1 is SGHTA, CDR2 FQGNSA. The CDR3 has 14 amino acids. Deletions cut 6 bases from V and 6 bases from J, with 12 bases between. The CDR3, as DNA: TGTGCCAGCAGAGGAGACAGCTTTAATTCACCCCTCCACTTT. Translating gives CASRGDSFNSPLHF. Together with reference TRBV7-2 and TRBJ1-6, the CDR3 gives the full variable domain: GAGVSQSPSNKVTEKGKDVELRCDPISGHTALYWYRQSLGQGLEFLIYFQGNSAPDKSGLPSDRFSAERTGGSVSTLTIQRTQQEDSAVYLCASRGDSFNSPLHFGNGTRLTVT.

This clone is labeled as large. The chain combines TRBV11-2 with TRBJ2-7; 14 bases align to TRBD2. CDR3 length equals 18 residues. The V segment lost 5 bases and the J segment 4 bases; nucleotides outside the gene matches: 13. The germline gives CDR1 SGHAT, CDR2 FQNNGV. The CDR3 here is CASSPGGTSGRYEYEQYF. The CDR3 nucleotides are TGTGCCAGCAGCCCAGGGGGGACTAGCGGGAGATATGAATACGAGCAGTACTTC.

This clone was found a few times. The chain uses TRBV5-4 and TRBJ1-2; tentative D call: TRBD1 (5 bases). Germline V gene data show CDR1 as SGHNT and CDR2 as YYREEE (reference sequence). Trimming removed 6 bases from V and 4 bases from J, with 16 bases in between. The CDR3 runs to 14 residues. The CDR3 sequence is CASNLRGGSYGYTF. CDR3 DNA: TGTGCCAGCAACCTGAGGGGAGGCAGCTATGGCTACACCTTC.

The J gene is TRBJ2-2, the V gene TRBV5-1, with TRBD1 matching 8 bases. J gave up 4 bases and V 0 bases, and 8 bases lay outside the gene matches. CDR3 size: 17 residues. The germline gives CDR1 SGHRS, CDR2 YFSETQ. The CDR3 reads CASSLGVDRAITGELFF. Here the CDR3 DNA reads TGCGCCAGCAGCTTGGGGGTGGACAGGGCTATCACCGGGGAGCTGTTTTTT. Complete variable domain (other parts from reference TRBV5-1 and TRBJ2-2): KAGVTQTPRYLIKTRGQQVTLSCSPISGHRSVSWYQQTPGQGLQFLFEYFSETQRNKGNFPGRFSGRQFSNSRSEMNVSTLELGDSALYLCASSLGVDRAITGELFFGEGSRLTVL.

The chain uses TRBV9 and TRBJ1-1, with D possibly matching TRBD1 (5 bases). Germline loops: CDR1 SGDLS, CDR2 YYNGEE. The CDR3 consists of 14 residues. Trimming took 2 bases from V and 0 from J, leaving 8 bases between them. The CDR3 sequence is CASSVGALNTEAFF. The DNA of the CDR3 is TGTGCCAGCAGCGTCGGGGCTTTGAACACTGAAGCTTTCTTT.

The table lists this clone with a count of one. The CDR3 DNA reads as TGTGCCAGTAGAAGCGGGGGCGATAATACGCAGTATTTT. This sequence encodes CASRSGGDNTQYF. V gene TRBV19 combines with J gene TRBJ2-3; 8 nucleotides line up with TRBD2. The germline CDR1 and CDR2 sequences are LNHDA and SQIVND (reference sequence). V lost 6 bases, J lost 7 bases, and 6 bases stayed unmatched. The CDR3 sequence is 13 residues long. Complete variable domain (other parts from reference TRBV19 and TRBJ2-3): DGGITQSPKYLFRKEGQNVTLSCEQNLNHDAMYWYRQDPGQGLRLIYYSQIVNDFQKGDIAEGYSVSREKKESFPLTVTSAQKNPTAFYLCASRSGGDNTQYFGPGTRLTVL.

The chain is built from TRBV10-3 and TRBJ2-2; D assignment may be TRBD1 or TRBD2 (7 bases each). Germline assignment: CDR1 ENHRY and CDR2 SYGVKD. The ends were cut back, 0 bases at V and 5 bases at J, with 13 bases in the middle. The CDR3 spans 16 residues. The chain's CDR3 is CAISESQGGTTGELFF. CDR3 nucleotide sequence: TGTGCCATCAGTGAGTCCCAGGGGGGGACAACCGGGGAGCTGTTTTTT.

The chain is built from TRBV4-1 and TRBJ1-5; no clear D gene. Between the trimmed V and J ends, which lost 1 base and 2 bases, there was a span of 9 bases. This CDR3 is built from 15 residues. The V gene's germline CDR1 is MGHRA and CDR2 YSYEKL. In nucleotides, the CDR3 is TGCGCCAGCAGCCAAGCTGGGAATCGCAATCAGCCCCAGCATTTT. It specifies CASSQAGNRNQPQHF.

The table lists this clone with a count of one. CDR3 sequence (DNA): TGTGCCTGGCGAGGGGGACTTTACAATGAGCAGTTCTTC. Amino acid sequence: CAWRGGLYNEQFF. This chain links TRBV30 with TRBJ2-1; D may correspond to TRBD1 or TRBD2 (6 bases each). Trimming removed 5 bases at V and 4 bases at J, with 12 bases between. Looked up from germline, CDR1 is GTSNPN and CDR2 is SVGIG (reference sequence). The CDR3 covers 13 residues.

DNA of the CDR3: TGTGCCAGTAGATCCGGACAGGGCTACACCTTC. Translated, it gives CASRSGQGYTF. The V and J genes are TRBV19 and TRBJ1-2, with a possible D match to TRBD1 (6 bases). Germline CDR1 LNHDA, CDR2 SQIVND (reference sequence). The V and J ends lost 6 bases and 8 bases respectively, with 10 bases between them. The CDR3 spans 11 residues.

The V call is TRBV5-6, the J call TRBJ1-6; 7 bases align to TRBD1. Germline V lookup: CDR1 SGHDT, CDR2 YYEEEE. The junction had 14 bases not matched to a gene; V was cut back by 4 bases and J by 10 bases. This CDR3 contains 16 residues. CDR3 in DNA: TGTGCCAGCAGCGCCGAGGGGGCGAGGAGATCCTCACCCCTCCACTTT. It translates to CASSAEGARRSSPLHF.

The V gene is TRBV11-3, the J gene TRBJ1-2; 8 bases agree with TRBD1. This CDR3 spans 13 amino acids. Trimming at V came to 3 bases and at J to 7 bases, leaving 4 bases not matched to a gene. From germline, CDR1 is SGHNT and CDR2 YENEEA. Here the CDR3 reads CASSFAGGFGYTF. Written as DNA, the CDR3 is TGTGCCAGCAGCTTCGCAGGGGGCTTTGGCTACACCTTC. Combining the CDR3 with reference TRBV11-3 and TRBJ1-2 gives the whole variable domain EAGVVQSPRYKIIEKKQPVAFWCNPISGHNTLYWYLQNLGQGPELLIRYENEEAVDDSQLPKDRFSAERLKGVDSTLKIQPAELGDSAVYLCASSFAGGFGYTFGSGTRLTVV.

CDR3 sequence: CASSRLRGGIGGYTF. The CDR3 coding sequence is TGCGCCAGCAGCCGGCTTCGCGGGGGTATAGGTGGCTACACCTTC. J is TRBJ1-2 and V is TRBV4-3; D might be TRBD1 (5 bases). Germline assignment: CDR1 LGHNA and CDR2 YSLEER. This CDR3 region has 15 residues. Trimming took off 4 bases at V and 7 bases at J, with 19 bases between the two ends.

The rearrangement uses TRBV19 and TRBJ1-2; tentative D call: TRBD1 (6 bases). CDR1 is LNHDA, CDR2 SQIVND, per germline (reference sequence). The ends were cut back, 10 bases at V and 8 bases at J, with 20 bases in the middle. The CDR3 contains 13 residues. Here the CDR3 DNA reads TGTGCCACCGTGGACAGTCCGGGCTTGGGCTACACCTTC. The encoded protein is CATVDSPGLGYTF.

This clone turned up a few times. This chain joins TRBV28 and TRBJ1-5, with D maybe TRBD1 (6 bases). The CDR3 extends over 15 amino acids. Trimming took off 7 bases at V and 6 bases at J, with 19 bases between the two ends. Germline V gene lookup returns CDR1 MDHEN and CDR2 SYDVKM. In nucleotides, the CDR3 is TGTGCCAGCACCCTTATTGGGGGCGGTGGTCAGCCCCAGCATTTT. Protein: CASTLIGGGGQPQHF.

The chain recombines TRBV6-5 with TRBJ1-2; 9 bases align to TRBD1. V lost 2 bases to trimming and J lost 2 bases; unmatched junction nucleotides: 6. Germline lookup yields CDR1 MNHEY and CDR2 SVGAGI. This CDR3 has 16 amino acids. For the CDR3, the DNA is TGTGCCAGCAGTTACCGAGGACAGGGGTCGAACTATGGCTACACCTTC. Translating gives CASSYRGQGSNYGYTF.

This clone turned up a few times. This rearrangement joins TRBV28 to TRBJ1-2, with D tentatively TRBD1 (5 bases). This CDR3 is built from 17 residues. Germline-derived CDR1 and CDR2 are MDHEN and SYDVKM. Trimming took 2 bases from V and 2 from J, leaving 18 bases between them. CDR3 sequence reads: CASSLAVLRDHNYGYTF. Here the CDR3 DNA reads TGTGCCAGCAGTTTAGCGGTATTGCGGGACCACAACTATGGCTACACCTTC.

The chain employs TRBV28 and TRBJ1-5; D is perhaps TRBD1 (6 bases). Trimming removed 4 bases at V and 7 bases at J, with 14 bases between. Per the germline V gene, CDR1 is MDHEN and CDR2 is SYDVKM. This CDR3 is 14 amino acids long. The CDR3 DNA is TGTGCCAGCAGTTATTTGGCAGGGGCACAGCCCCAGCATTTT. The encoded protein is CASSYLAGAQPQHF.

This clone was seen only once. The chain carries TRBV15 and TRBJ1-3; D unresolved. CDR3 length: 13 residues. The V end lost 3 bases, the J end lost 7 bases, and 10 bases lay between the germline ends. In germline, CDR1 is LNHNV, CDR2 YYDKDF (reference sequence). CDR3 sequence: CATSRDGFNTIYF. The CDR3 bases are TGTGCCACCAGCAGGGACGGATTCAACACCATATATTTT.

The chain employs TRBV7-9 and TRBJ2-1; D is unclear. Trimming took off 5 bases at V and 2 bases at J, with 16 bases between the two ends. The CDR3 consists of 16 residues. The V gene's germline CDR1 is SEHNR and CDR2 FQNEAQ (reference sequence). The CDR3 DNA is TGTGCCAGCAGCCTCGGACCGAAAGACCCCTACAATGAGCAGTTCTTC. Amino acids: CASSLGPKDPYNEQFF.

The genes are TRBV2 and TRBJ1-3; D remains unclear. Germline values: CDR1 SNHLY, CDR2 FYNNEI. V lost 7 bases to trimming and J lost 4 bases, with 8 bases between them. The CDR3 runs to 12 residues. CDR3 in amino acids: CASKSVGNTIYF. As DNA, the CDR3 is TGTGCCAGCAAGTCGGTCGGAAACACCATATATTTT.

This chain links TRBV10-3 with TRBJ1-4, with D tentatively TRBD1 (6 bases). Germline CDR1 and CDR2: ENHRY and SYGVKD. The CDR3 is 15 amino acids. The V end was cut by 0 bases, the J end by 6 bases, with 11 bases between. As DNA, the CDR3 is TGTGCCATCAGTGAGTCTTTGGCAGGGGATGAAAAACTGTTTTTT. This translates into CAISESLAGDEKLFF.

The CDR3 DNA reads TGTGCCAGCAGCTTAGATTCGCGCGGGTATGGCTACACCTTC. Its protein is CASSLDSRGYGYTF. V is TRBV7-2 and J is TRBJ1-2, with unresolved D. Per the germline V gene, CDR1 is SGHTA and CDR2 is FQGNSA. The CDR3 sequence is 14 residues long. V lost 1 base and J lost 5, with 11 bases in between.

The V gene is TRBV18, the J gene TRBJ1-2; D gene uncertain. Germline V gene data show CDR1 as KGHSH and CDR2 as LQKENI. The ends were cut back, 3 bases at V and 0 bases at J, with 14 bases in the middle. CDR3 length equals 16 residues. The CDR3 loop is CASSPGSLTTNYGYTF. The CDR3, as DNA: TGTGCCAGCTCACCGGGCAGCCTAACAACTAACTATGGCTACACCTTC.